This TCR beta chain is drawn from a study of cytomegalovirus exposure and HLA in healthy donors. Researchers ran the PCR with 60 Vbeta and 13 Jbeta primers. In the authors' methods: Later, tens of millions of unique TCR beta chains were counted in an analysis, and approximately 9.9 million of them were shared. Produced via immunoSEQ multiplex PCR; TCRdb's table is partial and in-frame only. The V and J calls and clone size were taken over from that table, and D and trimming were inferred from the DNA. The sample has 200,000 to 300,000 clones, around 80% seen once. CDR1 MDHEN and CDR2 SYDVKM come from the germline V gene. V gave up 4 bases and J gave up 7 bases, with 14 bases separating them. The CDR3 is made up of 14 amino acids.

The chain recombines TRBV28 with TRBJ1-5; tentatively, D is TRBD1 (5 bases). Sequencing used PBMCs. This sequence originates from a middle-aged woman in good health and CMV-seropositive. CDR3 sequence reads: CASSSASGDQPQHF. Written as DNA, the CDR3 is TGTGCCAGCAGTTCCGCAAGCGGGGACCAGCCCCAGCATTTT.